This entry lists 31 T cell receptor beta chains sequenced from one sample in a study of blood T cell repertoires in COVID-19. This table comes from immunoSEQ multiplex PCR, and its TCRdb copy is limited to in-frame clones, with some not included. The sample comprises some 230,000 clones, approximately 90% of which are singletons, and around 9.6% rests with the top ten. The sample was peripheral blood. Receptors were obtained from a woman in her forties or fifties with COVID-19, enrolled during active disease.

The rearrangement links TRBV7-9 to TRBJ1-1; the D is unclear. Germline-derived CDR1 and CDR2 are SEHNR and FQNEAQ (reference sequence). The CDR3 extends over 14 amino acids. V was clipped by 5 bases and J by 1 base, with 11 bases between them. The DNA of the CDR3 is TGTGCCAGCAGCCCCCAGGTGGGGAACACTGAAGCTTTCTTT. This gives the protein CASSPQVGNTEAFF.

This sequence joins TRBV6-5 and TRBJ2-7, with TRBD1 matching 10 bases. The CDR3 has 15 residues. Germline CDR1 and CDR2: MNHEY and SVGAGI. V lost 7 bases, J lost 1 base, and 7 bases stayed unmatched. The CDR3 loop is CASIRTGGSSYEQYV. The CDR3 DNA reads TGTGCCAGCATTAGGACAGGGGGATCGTCCTACGAGCAGTACGTC.

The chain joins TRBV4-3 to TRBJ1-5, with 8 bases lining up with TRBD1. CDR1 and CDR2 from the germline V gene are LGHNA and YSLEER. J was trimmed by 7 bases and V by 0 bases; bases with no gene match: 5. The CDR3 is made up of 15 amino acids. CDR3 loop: CASSQDRGREQPQHF. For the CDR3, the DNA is TGCGCCAGCAGCCAAGACAGGGGGCGCGAACAGCCCCAGCATTTT.

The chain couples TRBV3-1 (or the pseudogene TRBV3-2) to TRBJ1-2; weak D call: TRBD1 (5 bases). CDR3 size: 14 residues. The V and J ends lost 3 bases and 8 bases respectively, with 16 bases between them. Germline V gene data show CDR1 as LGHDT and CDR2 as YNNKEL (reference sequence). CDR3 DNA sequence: TGTGCCAGCAGCCAGCCGGGACTCACGGAAGGCTACACCTTC. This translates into CASSQPGLTEGYTF.

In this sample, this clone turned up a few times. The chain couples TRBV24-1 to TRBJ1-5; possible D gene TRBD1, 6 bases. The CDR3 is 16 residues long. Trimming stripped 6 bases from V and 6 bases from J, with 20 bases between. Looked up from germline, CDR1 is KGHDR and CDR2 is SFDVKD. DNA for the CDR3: TGTGCCACCAGTACCAACCGGGACACGAAGGGTCAGCCCCAGCATTTT. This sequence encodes CATSTNRDTKGQPQHF.

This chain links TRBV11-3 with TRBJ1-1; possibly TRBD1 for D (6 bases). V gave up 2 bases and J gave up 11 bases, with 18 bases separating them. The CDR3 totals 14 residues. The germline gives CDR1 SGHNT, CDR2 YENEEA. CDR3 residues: CASSLNVGPGDAFF. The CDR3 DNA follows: TGTGCCAGCAGCTTAAACGTGGGCCCAGGGGACGCTTTCTTT.

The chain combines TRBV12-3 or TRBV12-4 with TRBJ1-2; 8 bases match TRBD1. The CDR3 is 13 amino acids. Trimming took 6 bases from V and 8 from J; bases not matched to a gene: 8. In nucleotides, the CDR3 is TGTGCCAGCAGCCCAGGGGGCTTTGGCGGCTACACCTTC. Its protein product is CASSPGGFGGYTF.

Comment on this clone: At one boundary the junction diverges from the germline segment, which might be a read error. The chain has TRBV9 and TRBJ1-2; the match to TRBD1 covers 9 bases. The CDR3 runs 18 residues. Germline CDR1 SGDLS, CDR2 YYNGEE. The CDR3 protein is CASSVDSGRDRVHYGYTF. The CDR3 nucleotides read TGTGCCAGCAGCGTCGATTCCGGACGGGACAGGGTTCACTACGGCTACACCTTC.

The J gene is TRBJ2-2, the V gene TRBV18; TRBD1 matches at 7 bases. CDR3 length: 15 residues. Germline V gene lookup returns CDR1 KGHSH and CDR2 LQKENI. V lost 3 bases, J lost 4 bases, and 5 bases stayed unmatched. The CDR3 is CASSPTTGPTGELFF. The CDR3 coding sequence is TGTGCCAGCTCACCCACGACAGGGCCCACCGGGGAGCTGTTTTTT. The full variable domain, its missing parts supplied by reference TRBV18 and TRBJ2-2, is NAGVMQNPRHLVRRRGQEARLRCSPMKGHSHVYWYRQLPEEGLKFMVYLQKENIIDESGMPKERFSAEFPKEGPSILRIQQVVRGDSAAYFCASSPTTGPTGELFFGEGSRLTVL.

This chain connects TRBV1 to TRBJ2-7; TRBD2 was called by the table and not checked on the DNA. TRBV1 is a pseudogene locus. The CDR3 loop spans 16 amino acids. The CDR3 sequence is CTSSQDISSAIYEQYF. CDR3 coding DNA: TGCACCAGCAGCCAAGATATTTCTAGCGCGATCTACGAGCAGTACTTC.

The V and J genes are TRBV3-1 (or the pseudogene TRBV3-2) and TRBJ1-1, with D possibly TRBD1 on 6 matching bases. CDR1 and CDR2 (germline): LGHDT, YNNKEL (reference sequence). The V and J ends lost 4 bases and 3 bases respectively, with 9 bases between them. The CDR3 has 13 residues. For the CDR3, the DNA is TGTGCCAGCAGCCTAGGGGGGGACACTGAAGCTTTCTTT. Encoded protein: CASSLGGDTEAFF.

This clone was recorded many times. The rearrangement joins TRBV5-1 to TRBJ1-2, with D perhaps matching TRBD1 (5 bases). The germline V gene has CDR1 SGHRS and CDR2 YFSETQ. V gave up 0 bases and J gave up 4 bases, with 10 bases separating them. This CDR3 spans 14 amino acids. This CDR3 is CASSLDGAGYGYTF. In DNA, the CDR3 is TGCGCCAGCAGCTTGGATGGGGCTGGCTATGGCTACACCTTC.

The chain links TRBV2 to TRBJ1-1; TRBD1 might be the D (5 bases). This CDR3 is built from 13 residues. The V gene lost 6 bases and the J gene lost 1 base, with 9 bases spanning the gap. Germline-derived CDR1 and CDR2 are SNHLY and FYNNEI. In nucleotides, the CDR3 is TGTGCCAGCAGAGCTACAGGGAACACTGAAGCTTTCTTT. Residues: CASRATGNTEAFF.

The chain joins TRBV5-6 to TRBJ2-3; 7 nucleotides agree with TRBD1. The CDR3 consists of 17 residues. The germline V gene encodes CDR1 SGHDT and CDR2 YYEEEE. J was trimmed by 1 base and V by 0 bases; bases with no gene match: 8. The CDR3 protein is CASSLAWWDSGTDTQYF. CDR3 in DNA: TGTGCCAGCAGCTTGGCCTGGTGGGACAGTGGCACAGATACGCAGTATTTT.

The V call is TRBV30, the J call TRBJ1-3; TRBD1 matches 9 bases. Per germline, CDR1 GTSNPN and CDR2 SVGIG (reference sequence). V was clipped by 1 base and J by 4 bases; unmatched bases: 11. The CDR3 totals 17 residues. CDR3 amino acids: CAWSEGTGFFSGNTIYF. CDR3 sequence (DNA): TGTGCCTGGAGTGAAGGGACAGGGTTTTTCTCCGGAAACACCATATATTTT.

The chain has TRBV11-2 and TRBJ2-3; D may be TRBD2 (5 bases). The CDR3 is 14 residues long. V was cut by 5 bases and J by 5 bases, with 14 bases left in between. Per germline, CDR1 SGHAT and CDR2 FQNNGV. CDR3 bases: TGTGCCAGCAGCCTTCTGGACTTCTTAGATACGCAGTATTTT. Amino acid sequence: CASSLLDFLDTQYF.

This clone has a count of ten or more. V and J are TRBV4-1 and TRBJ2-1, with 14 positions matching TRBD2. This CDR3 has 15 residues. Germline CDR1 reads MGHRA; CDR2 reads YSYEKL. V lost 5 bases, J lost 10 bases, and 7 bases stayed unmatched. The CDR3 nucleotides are TGCGCCAGCAGCGCCGGGACTAGCGGGGGTTGGGAGCAGTTCTTC. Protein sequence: CASSAGTSGGWEQFF.

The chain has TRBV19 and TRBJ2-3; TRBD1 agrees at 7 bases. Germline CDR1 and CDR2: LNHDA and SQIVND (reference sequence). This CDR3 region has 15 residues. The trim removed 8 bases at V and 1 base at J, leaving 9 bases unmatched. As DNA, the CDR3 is TGTGCCAGTTCAGCTCGAGGACAGGGCACAGATACGCAGTATTTT. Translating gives CASSARGQGTDTQYF.

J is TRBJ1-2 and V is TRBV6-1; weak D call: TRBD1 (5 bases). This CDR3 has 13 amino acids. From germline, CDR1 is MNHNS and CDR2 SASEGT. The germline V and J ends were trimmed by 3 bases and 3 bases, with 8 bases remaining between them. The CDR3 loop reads CASSDTGYYGYTF. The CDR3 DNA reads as TGTGCCAGCAGTGATACAGGCTACTATGGCTACACCTTC.

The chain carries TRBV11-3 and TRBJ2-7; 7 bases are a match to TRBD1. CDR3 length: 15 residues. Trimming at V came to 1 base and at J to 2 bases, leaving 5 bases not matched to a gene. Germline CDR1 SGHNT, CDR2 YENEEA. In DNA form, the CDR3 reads TGTGCCAGCAGCTTAGCAAGGGGGCCAACCTACGAGCAGTACGTC. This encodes CASSLARGPTYEQYV.

The CDR3 loop reads CASSQGGSYNEQFF. CDR3 DNA sequence: TGTGCCAGCAGCCAAGGGGGCTCCTACAATGAGCAGTTCTTC. The chain links TRBV7-2 to TRBJ2-1, with D possibly TRBD1 on 6 matching bases. V was clipped by 5 bases and J by 0 bases, with 8 bases between them. The CDR3 runs to 14 residues. In germline, CDR1 is SGHTA, CDR2 FQGNSA.

DNA of the CDR3: TGTGCCTGGAGCATGACAGGGGTTGGGCAGCCCCAGCATTTT. Translation: CAWSMTGVGQPQHF. The rearrangement links TRBV30 to TRBJ1-5, with 8 bases aligning to TRBD1. The germline V gene has CDR1 GTSNPN and CDR2 SVGIG (reference sequence). This CDR3 contains 14 residues. Trimming took 3 bases from V and 7 from J; bases not matched to a gene: 8.

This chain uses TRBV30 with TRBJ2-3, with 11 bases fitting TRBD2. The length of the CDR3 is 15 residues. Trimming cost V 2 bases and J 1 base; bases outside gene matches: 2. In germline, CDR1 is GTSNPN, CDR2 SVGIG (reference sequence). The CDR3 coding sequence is TGTGCCTGGAGTTTACTAGCGGGGGGCACAGATACGCAGTATTTT. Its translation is CAWSLLAGGTDTQYF.

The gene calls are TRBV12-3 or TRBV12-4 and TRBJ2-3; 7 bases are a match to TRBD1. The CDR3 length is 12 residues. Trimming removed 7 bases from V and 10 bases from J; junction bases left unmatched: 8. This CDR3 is CASTKGAGSQYF. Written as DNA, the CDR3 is TGTGCCAGCACCAAGGGGGCCGGCTCGCAGTATTTT.

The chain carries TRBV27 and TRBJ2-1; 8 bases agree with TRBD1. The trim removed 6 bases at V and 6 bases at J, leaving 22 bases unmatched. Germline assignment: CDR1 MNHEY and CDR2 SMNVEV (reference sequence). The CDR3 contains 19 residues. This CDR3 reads CASSFIDRGLLLYGNEQFF. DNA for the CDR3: TGTGCCAGCAGCTTTATCGACAGGGGCCTTCTTCTTTATGGCAATGAGCAGTTCTTC.

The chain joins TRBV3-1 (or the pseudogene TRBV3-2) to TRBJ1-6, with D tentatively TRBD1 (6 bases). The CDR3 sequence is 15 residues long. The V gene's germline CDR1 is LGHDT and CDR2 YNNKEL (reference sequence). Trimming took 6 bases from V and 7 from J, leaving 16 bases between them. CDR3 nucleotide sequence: TGTGCCAGCAGTCGCCCTCAGGGGCGAAATTCACCCCTCCACTTT. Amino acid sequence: CASSRPQGRNSPLHF.

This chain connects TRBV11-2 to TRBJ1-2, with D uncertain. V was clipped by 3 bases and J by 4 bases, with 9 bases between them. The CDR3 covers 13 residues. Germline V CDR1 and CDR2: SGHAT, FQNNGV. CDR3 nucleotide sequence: TGTGCCAGCAGCTTTTCGACTGGCTATGGCTACACCTTC. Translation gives CASSFSTGYGYTF.

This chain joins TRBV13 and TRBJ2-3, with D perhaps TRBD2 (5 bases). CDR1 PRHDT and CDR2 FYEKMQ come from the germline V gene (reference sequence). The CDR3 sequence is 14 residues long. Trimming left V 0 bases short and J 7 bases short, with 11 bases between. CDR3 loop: CASSLGLEPYTQYF. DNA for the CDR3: TGTGCCAGCAGCTTAGGACTAGAGCCCTATACGCAGTATTTT.

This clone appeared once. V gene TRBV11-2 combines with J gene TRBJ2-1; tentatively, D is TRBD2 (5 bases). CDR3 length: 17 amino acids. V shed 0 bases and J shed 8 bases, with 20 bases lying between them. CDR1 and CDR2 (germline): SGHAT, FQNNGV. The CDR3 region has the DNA TGTGCCAGCAGCTTAGAGGGCGGCGGGTGGGGTTGGGATGAGCAGTTCTTC. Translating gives CASSLEGGGWGWDEQFF.

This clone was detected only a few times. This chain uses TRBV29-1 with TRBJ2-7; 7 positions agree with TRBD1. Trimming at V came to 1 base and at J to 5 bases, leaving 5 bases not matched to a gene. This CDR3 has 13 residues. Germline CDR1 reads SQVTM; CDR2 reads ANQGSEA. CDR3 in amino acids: CSVEGQGTHEQYF. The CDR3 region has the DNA TGCAGCGTTGAAGGACAGGGAACCCACGAGCAGTACTTC.

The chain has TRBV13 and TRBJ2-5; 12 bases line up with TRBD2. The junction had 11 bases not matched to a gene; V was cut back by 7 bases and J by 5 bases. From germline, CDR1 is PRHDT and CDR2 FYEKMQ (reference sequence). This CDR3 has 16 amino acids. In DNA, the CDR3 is TGTGCCAGCACCGGATCTAGCGGGGGGGCCTTGGAGACCCAGTACTTC. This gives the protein CASTGSSGGALETQYF.